These 14 T cell receptor beta chains were all obtained from the same sample, sequenced in a study of blood T cell repertoires in COVID-19. Clones were read by immunoSEQ multiplex PCR, and TCRdb kept only the in-frame ones, dropping some. The table lists about 55,000 clones, approximately 86% of them singletons. The sequenced material came from peripheral blood. Receptors originate from a man in his forties with COVID-19, enrolled during active disease.

The J gene is TRBJ2-2, the V gene TRBV29-1; TRBD2 matches 8 bases. The V gene end was trimmed by 3 bases and the J gene end by 3 bases; junction bases not matched to a gene: 6. The CDR3 contains 15 residues. Germline CDR1 SQVTM, CDR2 ANQGSEA. The CDR3 spells CSVDGLAGHTGELFF. As DNA, the CDR3 is TGCAGCGTTGATGGGCTAGCGGGCCACACCGGGGAGCTGTTTTTT.

This sequence joins TRBV27 and TRBJ2-2; D is ambiguous. This CDR3 spans 15 amino acids. CDR1 and CDR2 from the germline V gene are MNHEY and SMNVEV (reference sequence). The germline V and J ends were trimmed by 8 bases and 1 base, with 14 bases remaining between them. The CDR3 DNA reads as TGTGCCAGCGGCCCCAGGAAGGAGAACACCGGGGAGCTGTTTTTT. Translation: CASGPRKENTGELFF.

The sample holds a few counts of this clone. J is TRBJ2-1 and V is TRBV5-1, with 8 bases lining up with TRBD2. V dropped 2 bases and J dropped 2; count of bases not matched to a gene: 3. The CDR3 totals 15 residues. Germline values: CDR1 SGHRS, CDR2 YFSETQ. This CDR3 is CASSFPAGAYNEQFF. The CDR3 bases are TGCGCCAGCAGCTTCCCAGCGGGGGCCTACAATGAGCAGTTCTTC.

The rearrangement uses TRBV9 and TRBJ2-1; tentatively, D is TRBD2 (7 bases). Trimming took off 0 bases at V and 7 bases at J, with 14 bases between the two ends. The CDR3 contains 15 residues. The germline CDR1 and CDR2 sequences are SGDLS and YYNGEE. The CDR3 region is CASSVGRGPQNEQFF. The CDR3 DNA follows: TGTGCCAGCAGCGTAGGGCGGGGGCCTCAGAATGAGCAGTTCTTC. Looking up the rest from reference TRBV9 and TRBJ2-1 gives the full variable domain: DSGVTQTPKHLITATGQRVTLRCSPRSGDLSVYWYQQSLDQGLQFLIQYYNGEERAKGNILERFSAQQFPDLHSELNLSSLELGDSALYFCASSVGRGPQNEQFFGPGTRLTVL.

The genes are TRBV28 and TRBJ1-2; TRBD1 matches at 10 bases. The ends lost 6 bases at V and 6 bases at J; junction bases unmatched: 7. Per germline, CDR1 MDHEN and CDR2 SYDVKM. The CDR3 spans 14 residues. CDR3: CASSSRDRGDGYTF. The DNA of the CDR3 is TGTGCCAGCAGCTCCCGGGACAGGGGCGATGGCTACACCTTC.

This chain connects TRBV18 to TRBJ1-4; tentatively, D is TRBD1 (6 bases). This CDR3 spans 16 amino acids. V lost 2 bases to trimming and J lost 8 bases, with 18 bases between them. Germline lookup yields CDR1 KGHSH and CDR2 LQKENI. CDR3 sequence: CASSPSPKGHLEKLFF. The CDR3 DNA follows: TGTGCCAGCTCACCATCACCAAAGGGACATCTGGAAAAACTGTTTTTT.

The chain has TRBV2 and TRBJ1-5; 7 bases match TRBD1. J lost 4 bases, V lost 5 bases, and 8 bases had no gene match. The germline gives CDR1 SNHLY, CDR2 FYNNEI. The length of the CDR3 is 15 residues. CDR3 loop: CASSFAQGTNQPQHF. Written as DNA, the CDR3 is TGTGCCAGCAGTTTCGCACAGGGGACGAATCAGCCCCAGCATTTT. The full variable domain, completed using reference TRBV2 and TRBJ1-5, is EPEVTQTPSHQVTQMGQEVILRCVPISNHLYFYWYRQILGQKVEFLVSFYNNEISEKSEIFDDQFSVERPDGSNFTLKIRSTKLEDSAMYFCASSFAQGTNQPQHFGDGTRLSIL.

The V call is TRBV7-9, the J call TRBJ2-5; the D gene is possibly TRBD1 (5 bases). Trimming left V 5 bases short and J 5 bases short, with 12 bases between. CDR1 and CDR2 (germline): SEHNR, FQNEAQ (reference sequence). The CDR3 totals 13 residues. The CDR3: CASSPPAGETQYF. The CDR3 DNA reads as TGTGCCAGCAGCCCTCCGGCAGGGGAGACCCAGTACTTC.

The V call is TRBV9, the J call TRBJ2-3; TRBD1 is a possible D gene (5 bases). The germline V and J ends were trimmed by 2 bases and 2 bases, with 12 bases remaining between them. Germline-derived CDR1 and CDR2 are SGDLS and YYNGEE. The CDR3 runs 15 residues. DNA for the CDR3: TGTGCCAGCAGCGTGGCAGGGTCCTTCACAGATACGCAGTATTTT. Protein product: CASSVAGSFTDTQYF. The whole variable domain, remainder taken from reference TRBV9 and TRBJ2-3, is DSGVTQTPKHLITATGQRVTLRCSPRSGDLSVYWYQQSLDQGLQFLIQYYNGEERAKGNILERFSAQQFPDLHSELNLSSLELGDSALYFCASSVAGSFTDTQYFGPGTRLTVL.

J is TRBJ2-3 and V is TRBV7-3, with 7 bases that match TRBD2. V shed 6 bases, J shed 6 bases, and the junction held 6 bases outside the gene matches. This CDR3 has 13 residues. CDR1 is SGHTA, CDR2 FQGTGA, per germline. CDR3 in amino acids: CASSSLGGDTQYF. Here the CDR3 DNA reads TGTGCCAGCAGTTCCCTGGGGGGGGATACGCAGTATTTT.

The genes are TRBV29-1 and TRBJ2-7; D may be TRBD1 (6 bases). The CDR3 runs to 13 residues. CDR1 is SQVTM, CDR2 ANQGSEA, per germline. The V and J ends lost 6 bases and 0 bases respectively, with 12 bases between them. CDR3 loop: CSVGTRYSYEQYF. The CDR3 bases are TGCAGCGTGGGGACAAGGTACTCCTACGAGCAGTACTTC.

This chain joins TRBV9 and TRBJ1-3; TRBD1 is a possible D gene (6 bases). Trimming pared 4 bases from V and 0 bases from J, leaving 14 bases between. CDR3 size: 16 residues. The V gene's germline CDR1 is SGDLS and CDR2 YYNGEE. CDR3 sequence (DNA): TGTGCCAGCAGCTATGGGACACCTAGCTCTGGAAACACCATATATTTT. It is translated as CASSYGTPSSGNTIYF.

The chain couples TRBV4-1 to TRBJ1-2, with 8 bases identical to TRBD1. The CDR3 is 15 residues long. Germline V gene data show CDR1 as MGHRA and CDR2 as YSYEKL. J lost 3 bases, V lost 1 base, and 4 bases had no gene match. The CDR3, as DNA: TGCGCCAGCAGCCAAGGACAGGGGCCGGACTATGGCTACACCTTC. Translated: CASSQGQGPDYGYTF.

This chain joins TRBV29-1 and TRBJ2-3; 8 positions match TRBD1. Per the germline V gene, CDR1 is SQVTM and CDR2 is ANQGSEA. The CDR3 runs to 13 residues. After removal of 1 base from V and 5 bases from J, the junction contained 2 bases not matched to a gene. CDR3 amino acids: CSVEVGQGDTQYF. The CDR3 DNA reads TGCAGCGTTGAAGTAGGACAGGGAGATACGCAGTATTTT.